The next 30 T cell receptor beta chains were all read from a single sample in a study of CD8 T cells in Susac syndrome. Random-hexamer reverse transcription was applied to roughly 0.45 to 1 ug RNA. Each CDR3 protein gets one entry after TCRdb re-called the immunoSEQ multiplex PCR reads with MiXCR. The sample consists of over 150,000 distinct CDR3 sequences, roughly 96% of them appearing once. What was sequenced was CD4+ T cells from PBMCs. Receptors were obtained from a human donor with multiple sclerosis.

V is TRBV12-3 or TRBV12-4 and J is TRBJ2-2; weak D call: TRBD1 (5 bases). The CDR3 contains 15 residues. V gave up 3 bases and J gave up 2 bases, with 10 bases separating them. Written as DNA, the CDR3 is TGTGCCAGCAGTTTTTGGCAGGGTAACACCGGGGAGCTGTTTTTT. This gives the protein CASSFWQGNTGELFF.

The CDR3 coding sequence is TGCAGCGTTGACGGGCAGCCCTATGGCTACACCTTC. This codes for CSVDGQPYGYTF. The chain uses TRBV29-1 and TRBJ1-2; D unclear. Germline loops: CDR1 SQVTM, CDR2 ANQGSEA. V was cut by 3 bases and J by 4 bases, with 9 bases left in between. This CDR3 is 12 amino acids long. Complete variable domain (other parts from reference TRBV29-1 and TRBJ1-2): SAVISQKPSRDICQRGTSLTIQCQVDSQVTMMFWYRQQPGQSLTLIATANQGSEATYESGFVIDKFPISRPNLTFSTLTVSNMSPEDSSIYLCSVDGQPYGYTFGSGTRLTVV.

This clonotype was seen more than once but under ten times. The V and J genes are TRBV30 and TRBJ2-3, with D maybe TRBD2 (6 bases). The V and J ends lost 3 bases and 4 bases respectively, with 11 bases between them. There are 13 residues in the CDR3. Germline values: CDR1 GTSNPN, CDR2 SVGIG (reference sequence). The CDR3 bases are TGTGCCTGGAGCCTGGGAGGTGCAGATACGCAGTATTTT. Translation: CAWSLGGADTQYF.

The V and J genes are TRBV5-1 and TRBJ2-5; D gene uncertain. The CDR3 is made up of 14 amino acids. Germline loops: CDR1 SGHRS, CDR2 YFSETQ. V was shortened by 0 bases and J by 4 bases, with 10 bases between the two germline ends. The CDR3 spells CASSLEVLRETQYF. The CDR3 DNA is TGCGCCAGCAGCTTGGAGGTCCTTCGAGAGACCCAGTACTTC.

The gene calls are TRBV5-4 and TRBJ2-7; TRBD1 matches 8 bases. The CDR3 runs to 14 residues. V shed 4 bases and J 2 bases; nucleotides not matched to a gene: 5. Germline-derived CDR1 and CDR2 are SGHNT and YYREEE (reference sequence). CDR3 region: CASSGEDRAYEQYF. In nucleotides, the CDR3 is TGTGCCAGCAGCGGGGAGGACAGGGCCTACGAGCAGTACTTC.

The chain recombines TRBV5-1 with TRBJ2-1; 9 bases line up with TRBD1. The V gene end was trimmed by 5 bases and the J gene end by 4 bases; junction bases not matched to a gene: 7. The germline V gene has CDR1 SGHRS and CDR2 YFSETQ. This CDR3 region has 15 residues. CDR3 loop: CASRSAGTGYNEQFF. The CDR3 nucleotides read TGCGCCAGCAGATCGGCCGGGACAGGGTACAATGAGCAGTTCTTC.

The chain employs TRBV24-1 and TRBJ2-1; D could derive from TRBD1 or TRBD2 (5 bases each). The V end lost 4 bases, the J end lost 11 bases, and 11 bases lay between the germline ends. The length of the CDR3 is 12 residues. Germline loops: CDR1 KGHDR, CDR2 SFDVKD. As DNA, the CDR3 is TGTGCCACCAGTGACCCAGGGAGTAAGCAGTTCTTC. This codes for CATSDPGSKQFF.

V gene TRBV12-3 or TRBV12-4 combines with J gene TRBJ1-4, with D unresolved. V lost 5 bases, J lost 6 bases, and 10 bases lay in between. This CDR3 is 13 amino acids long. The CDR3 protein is CASSLGRYEKLFF. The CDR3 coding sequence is TGTGCCAGCAGTCTAGGGCGGTATGAAAAACTGTTTTTT.

In DNA form, the CDR3 reads TGTGCCAGCAGCGTAGGGTTGGCCACAGATACGCAGTATTTT. Protein sequence: CASSVGLATDTQYF. This chain uses TRBV9 with TRBJ2-3; D remains unclear. Germline loops: CDR1 SGDLS, CDR2 YYNGEE. Trimming took off 0 bases at V and 2 bases at J, with 7 bases between the two ends. The CDR3 length is 14 residues. Using reference TRBV9 and TRBJ2-3 for the parts outside the CDR3, the full variable domain is DSGVTQTPKHLITATGQRVTLRCSPRSGDLSVYWYQQSLDQGLQFLIQYYNGEERAKGNILERFSAQQFPDLHSELNLSSLELGDSALYFCASSVGLATDTQYFGPGTRLTVL.

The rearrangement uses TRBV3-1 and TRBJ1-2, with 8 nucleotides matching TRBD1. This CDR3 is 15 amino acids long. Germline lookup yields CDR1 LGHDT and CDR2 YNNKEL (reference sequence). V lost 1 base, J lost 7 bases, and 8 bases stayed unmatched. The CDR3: CASSQGWTGNGGYTF. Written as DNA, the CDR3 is TGTGCCAGCAGCCAAGGGTGGACAGGGAATGGTGGCTACACCTTC.

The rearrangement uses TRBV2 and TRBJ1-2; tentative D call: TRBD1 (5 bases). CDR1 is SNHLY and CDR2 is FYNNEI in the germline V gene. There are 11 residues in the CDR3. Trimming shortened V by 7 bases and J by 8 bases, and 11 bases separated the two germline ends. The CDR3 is CASTGTYGYTF. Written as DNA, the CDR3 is TGTGCCAGCACAGGGACTTACGGCTACACCTTC.

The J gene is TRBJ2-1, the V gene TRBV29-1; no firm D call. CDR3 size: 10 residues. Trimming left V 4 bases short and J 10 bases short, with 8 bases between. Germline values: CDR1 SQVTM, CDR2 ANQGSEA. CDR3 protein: CSVGGDEQFF. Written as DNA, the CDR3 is TGCAGCGTTGGAGGAGACGAGCAGTTCTTC.

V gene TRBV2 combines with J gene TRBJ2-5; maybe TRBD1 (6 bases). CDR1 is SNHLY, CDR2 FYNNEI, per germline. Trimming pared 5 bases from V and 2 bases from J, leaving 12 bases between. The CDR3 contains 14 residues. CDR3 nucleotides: TGTGCCAGCAGTCTGGGGGCGGATCAAGAGACCCAGTACTTC. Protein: CASSLGADQETQYF.

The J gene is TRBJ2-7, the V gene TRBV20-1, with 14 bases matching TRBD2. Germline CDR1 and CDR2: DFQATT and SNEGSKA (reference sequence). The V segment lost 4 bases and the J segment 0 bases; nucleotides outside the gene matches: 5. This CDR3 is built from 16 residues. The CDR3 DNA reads TGCAGTGCTAACGGACTAGCGGGAGGATTCTCCTACGAGCAGTACTTC. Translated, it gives CSANGLAGGFSYEQYF.

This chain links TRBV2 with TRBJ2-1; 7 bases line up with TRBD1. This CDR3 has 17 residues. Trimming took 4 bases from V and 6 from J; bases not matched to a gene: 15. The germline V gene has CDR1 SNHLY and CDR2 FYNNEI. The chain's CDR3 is CASSVPVQGIRINEQFF. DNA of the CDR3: TGTGCCAGCAGTGTCCCCGTACAGGGGATTCGAATCAATGAGCAGTTCTTC.

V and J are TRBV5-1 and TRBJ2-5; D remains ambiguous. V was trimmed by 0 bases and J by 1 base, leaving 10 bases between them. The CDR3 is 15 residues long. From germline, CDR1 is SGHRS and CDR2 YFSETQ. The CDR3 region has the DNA TGCGCCAGCAGCTTGGCACCGAACGGCCAAGAGACCCAGTACTTC. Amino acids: CASSLAPNGQETQYF.

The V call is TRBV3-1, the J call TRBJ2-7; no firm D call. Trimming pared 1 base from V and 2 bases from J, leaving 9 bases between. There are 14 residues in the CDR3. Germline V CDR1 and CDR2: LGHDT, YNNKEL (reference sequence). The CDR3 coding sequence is TGTGCCAGCAGCCAAGGATCCGCTACCTACGAGCAGTACTTC. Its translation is CASSQGSATYEQYF.

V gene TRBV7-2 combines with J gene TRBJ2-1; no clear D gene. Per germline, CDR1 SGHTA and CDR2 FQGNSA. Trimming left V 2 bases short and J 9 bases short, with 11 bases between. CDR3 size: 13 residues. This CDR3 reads CASSLQIESEQFF. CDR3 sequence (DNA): TGTGCCAGCAGCTTACAAATAGAGTCTGAGCAGTTCTTC.

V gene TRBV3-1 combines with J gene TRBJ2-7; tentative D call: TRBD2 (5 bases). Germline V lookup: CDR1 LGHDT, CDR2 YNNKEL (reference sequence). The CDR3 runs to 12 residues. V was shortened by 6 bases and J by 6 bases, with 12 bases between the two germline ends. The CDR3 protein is CASRGEAVEQYF. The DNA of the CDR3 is TGTGCCAGCAGGGGAGAGGCAGTCGAGCAGTACTTC.

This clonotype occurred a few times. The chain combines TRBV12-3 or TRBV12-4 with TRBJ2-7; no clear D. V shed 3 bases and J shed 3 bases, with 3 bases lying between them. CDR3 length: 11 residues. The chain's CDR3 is CASSFLYEQYF. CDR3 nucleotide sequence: TGTGCCAGCAGTTTCCTCTACGAGCAGTACTTC.

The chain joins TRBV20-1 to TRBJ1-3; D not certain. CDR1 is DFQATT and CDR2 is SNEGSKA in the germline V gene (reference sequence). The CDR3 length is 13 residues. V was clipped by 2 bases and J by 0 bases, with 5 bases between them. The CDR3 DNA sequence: TGCAGTGCTAGATTCTTCTCTGGAAACACCATATATTTT. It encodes CSARFFSGNTIYF.

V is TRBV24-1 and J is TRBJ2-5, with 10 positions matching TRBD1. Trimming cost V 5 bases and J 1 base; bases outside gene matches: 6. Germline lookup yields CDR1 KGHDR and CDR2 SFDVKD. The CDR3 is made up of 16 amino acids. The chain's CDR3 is CATSGERQGAQETQYF. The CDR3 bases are TGTGCCACCAGTGGTGAGAGACAGGGGGCCCAAGAGACCCAGTACTTC.

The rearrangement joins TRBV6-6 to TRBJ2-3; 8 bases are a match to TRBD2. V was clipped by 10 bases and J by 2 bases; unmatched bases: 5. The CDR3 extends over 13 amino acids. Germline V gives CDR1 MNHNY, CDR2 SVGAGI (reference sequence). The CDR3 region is CATTGLATDTQYF. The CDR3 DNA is TGTGCCACGACAGGACTAGCCACAGATACGCAGTATTTT.

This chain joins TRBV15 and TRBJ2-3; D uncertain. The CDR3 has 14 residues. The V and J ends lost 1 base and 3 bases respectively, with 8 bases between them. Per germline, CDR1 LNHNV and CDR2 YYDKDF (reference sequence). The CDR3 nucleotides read TGTGCCACCAGCAGAGCCCGCCTAACAGATACGCAGTATTTT. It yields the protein CATSRARLTDTQYF.

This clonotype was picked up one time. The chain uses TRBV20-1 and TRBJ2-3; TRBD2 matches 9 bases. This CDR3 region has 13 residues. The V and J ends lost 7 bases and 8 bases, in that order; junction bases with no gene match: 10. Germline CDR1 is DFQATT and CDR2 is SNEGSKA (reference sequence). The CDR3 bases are TGCAGTGGCCCTAGCGGGGCGGCTGGTACGCAGTATTTT. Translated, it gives CSGPSGAAGTQYF.

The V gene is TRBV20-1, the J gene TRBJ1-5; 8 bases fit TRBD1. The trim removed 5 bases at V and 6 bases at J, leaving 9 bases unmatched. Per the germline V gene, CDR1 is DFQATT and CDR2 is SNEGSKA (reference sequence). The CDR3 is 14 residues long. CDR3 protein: CSAGPRGQFQPQHF. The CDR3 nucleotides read TGCAGTGCTGGACCCAGGGGGCAATTTCAGCCCCAGCATTTT.

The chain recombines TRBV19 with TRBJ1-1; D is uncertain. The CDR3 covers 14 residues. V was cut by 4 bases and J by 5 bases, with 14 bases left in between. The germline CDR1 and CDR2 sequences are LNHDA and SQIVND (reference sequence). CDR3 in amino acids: CASSTNRGWTEAFF. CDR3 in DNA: TGTGCCAGTAGTACCAATCGGGGTTGGACTGAAGCTTTCTTT.

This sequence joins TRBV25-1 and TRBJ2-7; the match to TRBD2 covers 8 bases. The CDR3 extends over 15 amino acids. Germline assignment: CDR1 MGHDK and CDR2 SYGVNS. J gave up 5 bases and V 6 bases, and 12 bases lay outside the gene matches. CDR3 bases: TGTGCCAGCAGCGGCTATCCGGGGGGGCTCAACGAGCAGTACTTC. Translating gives CASSGYPGGLNEQYF.

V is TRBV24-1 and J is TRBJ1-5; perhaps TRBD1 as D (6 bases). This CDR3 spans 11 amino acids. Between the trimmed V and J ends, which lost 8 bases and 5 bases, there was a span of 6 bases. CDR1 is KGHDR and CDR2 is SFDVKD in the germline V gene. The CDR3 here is CATTGDQPQHF. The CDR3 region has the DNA TGTGCCACCACAGGGGATCAGCCCCAGCATTTT.

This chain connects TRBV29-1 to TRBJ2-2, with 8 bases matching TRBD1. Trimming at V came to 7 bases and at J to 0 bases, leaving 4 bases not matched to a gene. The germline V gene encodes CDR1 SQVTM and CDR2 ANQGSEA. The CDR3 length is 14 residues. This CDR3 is CSAGDRTNTGELFF. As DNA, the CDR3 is TGCAGCGCCGGGGACAGGACGAACACCGGGGAGCTGTTTTTT.